This entry lists 4 T cell receptor beta chains sequenced from one sample in a study of OX40 agonist ivuxolimab in advanced cancers. Profiling relied on immunoSEQ multiplex PCR, and the TCRdb table lists in-frame clones only, not all of them. The table includes about 73,000 clones, 70% to 90% detected once. The sample here was CD4+ or CD8+ T cells sorted from blood, taken in a trial of the OX40 agonist ivuxolimab. The receptors derive from an adult with an advanced solid tumor such as melanoma, head and neck, liver or kidney cancer.

This sequence joins TRBV4-1 and TRBJ1-2; TRBD1 aligns across 9 bases. The CDR3 consists of 15 residues. Germline V gene lookup returns CDR1 MGHRA and CDR2 YSYEKL. V lost 3 bases to trimming and J lost 4 bases; unmatched junction nucleotides: 6. As DNA, the CDR3 is TGCGCCAGCAGCCAGCAACAGGGGGCTGCCTATGGCTACACCTTC. Protein sequence: CASSQQQGAAYGYTF.

This clone was seen a single time. The chain joins TRBV5-6 to TRBJ2-1; 9 positions agree with TRBD2. V lost 5 bases to trimming and J lost 7 bases; unmatched junction nucleotides: 10. This CDR3 comprises 15 residues. Germline-derived CDR1 and CDR2 are SGHDT and YYEEEE. Written as DNA, the CDR3 is TGTGCCAGCAGTCTACTAGCGGGCAAATCGAATGAGCAGTTCTTC. It encodes CASSLLAGKSNEQFF.

J is TRBJ1-6 and V is TRBV27; possibly TRBD1 for D (6 bases). CDR1 MNHEY and CDR2 SMNVEV come from the germline V gene (reference sequence). The V gene lost 8 bases and the J gene lost 6 bases, with 11 bases spanning the gap. This CDR3 is 13 amino acids long. CDR3 DNA sequence: TGTGCCAGCTCCGGGACAAGTAATTCACCCCTCCACTTT. It translates to CASSGTSNSPLHF.

J is TRBJ1-2 and V is TRBV10-3; the D is unclear. This CDR3 has 13 amino acids. From germline, CDR1 is ENHRY and CDR2 SYGVKD. V lost 9 bases to trimming and J lost 7 bases, with 18 bases between them. The CDR3 region is CAMHAEGLGGYTF. In nucleotides, the CDR3 is TGTGCCATGCATGCCGAAGGTTTGGGTGGCTACACCTTC.